This T cell receptor (beta chain) is from a study of T cells expressing NK-cell markers. Using the 5' RACE reads, TCRdb records one entry per CDR3 protein without DNA. This sample lists some 600,000 distinct CDR3 sequences; its ten largest clones have roughly 3.5%. Germline CDR1 LGHDT, CDR2 YNNKEL (reference sequence). This CDR3 spans 15 amino acids. The sequence was obtained from a man between 18 and 35 years old in good health. Material: blood T cells: a sorted CD56 or NKG2C T cell subset, CD4+ or CD8+ T cells, or bulk PBMC T cells (not recorded which). V usage is TRBV3-1 and J usage is TRBJ2-3. CDR3 residues: CASSQVSGRTDTQYF.